Listed below are T cell receptor beta chains from one sample, sequenced in a study of OX40 agonist ivuxolimab in advanced cancers. Profiling relied on immunoSEQ multiplex PCR, and the TCRdb table lists in-frame clones only, not all of them. This table has some 80,000 clones, 80% to 90% appearing once. The sample was CD4+ or CD8+ T cells sorted from blood, taken in a trial of the OX40 agonist ivuxolimab. Source of these receptors: an adult with an advanced solid tumor such as melanoma, head and neck, liver or kidney cancer. Each CDR3 is given with its conserved first and last residue. The D gene is left open where the match is weak. Part of the rows lack a size; the others show once, few, many or a class for expanded clones.

d_gene: TRBD1
v_gene: TRBV10-1
j_gene: TRBJ1-5
abundance: few
CDR3aa: CASSAGTGNQPQHF
CDR3nt: TGCGCCAGCAGTGCCGGGACAGGGAATCAGCCCCAGCATTTT

d_gene: TRBD2
v_gene: TRBV5-4
j_gene: TRBJ2-3
abundance: .
CDR3aa: CASSLAILAGADTQYF
CDR3nt: TGTGCCAGCAGCTTAGCAATCCTAGCGGGGGCAGATACGCAGTATTTT

d_gene: .
v_gene: TRBV7-6
j_gene: TRBJ2-2
abundance: .
CDR3aa: CASSPQYAGELFF
CDR3nt: TGTGCCAGCAGCCCTCAATATGCCGGGGAGCTGTTTTTT

d_gene: .
v_gene: TRBV5-5
j_gene: TRBJ2-3
abundance: .
CDR3aa: CASSRPTETDTQYF
CDR3nt: TGTGCCAGCAGCCGCCCAACGGAAACAGATACGCAGTATTTT

d_gene: TRBD2
v_gene: TRBV2
j_gene: TRBJ2-3
abundance: few
CDR3aa: CASSRSGGAVDTQYF
CDR3nt: TGTGCCAGCTCTAGGAGCGGGGGGGCTGTAGATACGCAGTATTTT

d_gene: .
v_gene: TRBV7-9
j_gene: TRBJ2-5
abundance: .
CDR3aa: CASSLGGWRLRGETQYF
CDR3nt: TGTGCCAGCAGCTTAGGGGGTTGGAGGCTCCGAGGAGAGACCCAGTACTTC

d_gene: TRBD1
v_gene: TRBV2
j_gene: TRBJ2-2
abundance: .
CDR3aa: CASSEVGQGAGELFF
CDR3nt: TGTGCCAGCAGTGAAGTGGGACAGGGGGCCGGGGAGCTGTTTTTT

d_gene: .
v_gene: TRBV7-3
j_gene: TRBJ2-7
abundance: .
CDR3aa: CASSRLGVRNEQYF
CDR3nt: TGTGCCAGCAGCAGACTAGGGGTCCGTAACGAGCAGTACTTC

d_gene: .
v_gene: TRBV6-6
j_gene: TRBJ1-5
abundance: .
CDR3aa: CASSSRGDQPQHF
CDR3nt: TGTGCCAGCAGTTCCAGGGGAGATCAGCCCCAGCATTTT

d_gene: .
v_gene: TRBV30
j_gene: TRBJ1-1
abundance: once
CDR3aa: CAWSTTWGGEAFF
CDR3nt: TGTGCCTGGAGTACGACGTGGGGCGGTGAAGCTTTCTTT

d_gene: .
v_gene: TRBV4-1
j_gene: TRBJ2-7
abundance: .
CDR3aa: CASSQEDRYYEQYF
CDR3nt: TGCGCCAGCAGCCAAGAGGACAGATACTACGAGCAGTACTTC

d_gene: .
v_gene: TRBV7-9
j_gene: TRBJ2-7
abundance: .
CDR3aa: CASSRDGYEQYF
CDR3nt: TGTGCCAGCAGCCGGGACGGATACGAGCAGTACTTC

d_gene: .
v_gene: TRBV5-1
j_gene: TRBJ2-7
abundance: .
CDR3aa: CASSSYSYEQYF
CDR3nt: TGCGCCAGCAGCTCATACAGCTACGAGCAGTACTTC